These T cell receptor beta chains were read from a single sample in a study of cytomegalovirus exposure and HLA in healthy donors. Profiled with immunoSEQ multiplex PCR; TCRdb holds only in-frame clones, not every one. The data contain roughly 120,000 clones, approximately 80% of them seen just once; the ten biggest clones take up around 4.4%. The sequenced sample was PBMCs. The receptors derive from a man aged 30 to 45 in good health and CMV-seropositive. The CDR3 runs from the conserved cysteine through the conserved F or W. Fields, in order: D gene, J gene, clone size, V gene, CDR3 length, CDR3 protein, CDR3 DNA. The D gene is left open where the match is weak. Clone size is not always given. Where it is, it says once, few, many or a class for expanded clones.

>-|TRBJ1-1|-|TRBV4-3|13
CASSLDRNTEAFF
TGCGCCAGCAGCCTAGACAGGAACACTGAAGCTTTCTTT
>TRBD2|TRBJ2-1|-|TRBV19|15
CATGLAGGPLNEQFF
TGTGCCACGGGACTAGCGGGAGGGCCTCTGAATGAGCAGTTCTTC
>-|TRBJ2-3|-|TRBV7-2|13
CASSRYNTDTQYF
TGTGCCAGCAGCCGGTATAACACAGATACGCAGTATTTT
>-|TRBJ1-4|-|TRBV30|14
CAWSVQNSREKLFF
TGTGCCTGGAGTGTACAAAACTCGAGGGAAAAACTGTTTTTT
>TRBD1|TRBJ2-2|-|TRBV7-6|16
CASSLIGTGHSGELFF
TGTGCCAGCAGCTTGATCGGGACAGGGCATAGCGGGGAGCTGTTTTTT
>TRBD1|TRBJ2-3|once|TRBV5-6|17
CASSLRAGGLFGDTQYF
TGTGCCAGCAGCTTGAGGGCAGGGGGCCTCTTCGGGGATACGCAGTATTTT
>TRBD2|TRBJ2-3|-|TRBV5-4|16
CASSPAGLASTDTQYF
TGTGCCAGCAGCCCGGCGGGACTAGCAAGCACAGATACGCAGTATTTT
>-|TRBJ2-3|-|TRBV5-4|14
CASSWGPRTDTQYF
TGTGCCAGCAGCTGGGGGCCCAGAACAGATACGCAGTATTTT
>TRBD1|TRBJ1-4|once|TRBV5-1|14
CASSQGDPNEKLFF
TGCGCCAGCAGCCAGGGGGACCCTAATGAAAAACTGTTTTTT
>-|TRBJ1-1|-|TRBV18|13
CASSPPGGAEAFF
TGTGCCAGCTCACCACCCGGAGGGGCTGAAGCTTTCTTT
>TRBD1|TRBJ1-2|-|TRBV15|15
CATSGGQGGDYGYTF
TGTGCCACCAGCGGAGGACAGGGGGGCGACTATGGCTACACCTTC
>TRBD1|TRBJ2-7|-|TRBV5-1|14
CASSRDRAPYEQYF
TGCGCCAGCTCGAGGGACAGGGCCCCTTACGAGCAGTACTTC
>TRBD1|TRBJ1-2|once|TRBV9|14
CASSVDRGHDGYTF
TGTGCCAGCAGCGTAGACAGGGGACACGATGGCTACACCTTC
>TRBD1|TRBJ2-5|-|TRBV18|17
CASSPRLDRGAGETQYF
TGTGCCAGCTCACCTCGCCTGGACAGGGGTGCCGGAGAGACCCAGTACTTC
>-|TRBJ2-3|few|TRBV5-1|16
CASSLSSASSTDTQYF
TGCGCCAGCAGCTTATCTAGCGCCTCTAGCACAGATACGCAGTATTTT
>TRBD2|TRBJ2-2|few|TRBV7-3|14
CASRGLAVTGELFF
TGTGCCAGTAGGGGACTAGCGGTTACCGGGGAGCTGTTTTTT
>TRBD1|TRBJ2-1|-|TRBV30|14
CAWNAGTGRGEQFF
TGTGCCTGGAACGCAGGGACAGGGCGCGGTGAGCAGTTCTTC
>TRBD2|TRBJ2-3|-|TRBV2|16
CASIPQVAGSTDTQYF
TGTGCCAGCATCCCCCAAGTAGCGGGGAGCACAGATACGCAGTATTTT
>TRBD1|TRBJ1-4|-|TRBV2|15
CASSEGTGPNEKLFF
TGTGCCAGCAGTGAGGGGACAGGGCCAAATGAAAAACTGTTTTTT
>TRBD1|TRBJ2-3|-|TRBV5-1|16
CASSLGGQGGTDTQYF
TGCGCCAGCAGCTTGGGGGGACAGGGAGGGACAGATACGCAGTATTTT
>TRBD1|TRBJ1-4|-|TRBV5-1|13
CASSFGTDEKLFF
TGCGCCAGCAGCTTCGGGACAGATGAAAAACTGTTTTTT
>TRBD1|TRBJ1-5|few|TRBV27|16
CASSPRGSYTNQPQHF
TGTGCCAGCAGTCCCAGGGGGTCATACACAAATCAGCCCCAGCATTTT
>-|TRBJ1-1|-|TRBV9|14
CASSEQSKNTEAFF
TGTGCCAGCAGCGAACAGAGCAAGAACACTGAAGCTTTCTTT
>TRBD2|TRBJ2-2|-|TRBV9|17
CASSAPRLAVNTGELFF
TGTGCCAGCAGCGCACCTAGACTAGCAGTAAACACCGGGGAGCTGTTTTTT
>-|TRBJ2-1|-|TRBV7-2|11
CASSFYDEQFF
TGTGCCAGCAGCTTTTATGATGAGCAGTTCTTC
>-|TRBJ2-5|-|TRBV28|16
CASSLHGTPGSETQYF
TGTGCCAGCAGTTTACATGGGACTCCGGGGTCGGAGACCCAGTACTTC
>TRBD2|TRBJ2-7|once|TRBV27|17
CASKRLAGAIKKYEQYF
TGTGCCAGCAAGAGGCTAGCGGGAGCTATTAAGAAGTACGAGCAGTACTTC
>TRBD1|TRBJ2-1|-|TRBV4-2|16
CASSQDLGTGGNEQFF
TGTGCCAGCAGCCAAGATCTCGGGACAGGGGGCAATGAGCAGTTCTTC
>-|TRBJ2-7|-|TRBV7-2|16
CASSLSSRRESFEQYF
TGTGCCAGCAGCTTAAGTAGTCGGAGGGAGAGTTTCGAGCAGTACTTC
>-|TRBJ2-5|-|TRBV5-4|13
CASSPTRRETQYF
TGTGCCAGCAGCCCGACTAGGCGCGAGACCCAGTACTTC
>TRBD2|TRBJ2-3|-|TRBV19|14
CASSRGGPTDTQYF
TGTGCCAGTAGCCGGGGGGGACCGACAGATACGCAGTATTTT
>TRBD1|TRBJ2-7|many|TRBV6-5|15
CASGTGGNWGRKQYF
TGTGCCAGCGGAACAGGGGGAAACTGGGGCCGCAAGCAGTACTTC
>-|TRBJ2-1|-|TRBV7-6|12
CASSKIDNEQFF
TGTGCCAGCAGCAAAATAGACAATGAGCAGTTCTTC
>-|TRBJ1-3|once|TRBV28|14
CASSSPGVGNTIYF
TGTGCCAGCAGTTCTCCGGGGGTTGGAAACACCATATATTTT
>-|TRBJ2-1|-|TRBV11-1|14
CASSFLARGGEQFF
TGTGCCAGCAGCTTTTTGGCTAGGGGAGGTGAGCAGTTCTTC
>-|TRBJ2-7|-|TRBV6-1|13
CASSEARVYEQYF
TGTGCCAGCAGTGAAGCCAGGGTCTACGAGCAGTACTTC
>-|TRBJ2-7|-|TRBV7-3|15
CASSLTFSSSYEQYF
TGTGCCAGCAGCTTAACGTTTTCCAGCTCCTACGAGCAGTACTTC
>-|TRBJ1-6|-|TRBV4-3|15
CASSQDGQGNSPLHF
TGCGCCAGCAGCCAAGACGGGCAGGGAAATTCACCCCTCCACTTT
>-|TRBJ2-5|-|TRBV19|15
CASSNPNLGLETQYF
TGTGCCAGTAGTAACCCCAACCTCGGGTTAGAGACCCAGTACTTC
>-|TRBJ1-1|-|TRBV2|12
CARGQGGTEAFF
TGTGCCAGGGGGCAGGGCGGCACTGAAGCTTTCTTT
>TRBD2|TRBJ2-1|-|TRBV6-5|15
CASKLAGGENNEQFF
TGTGCCAGCAAGCTAGCGGGAGGGGAAAACAATGAGCAGTTCTTC
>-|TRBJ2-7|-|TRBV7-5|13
CARSFPGGYEQYF
TGTGCCAGAAGCTTCCCAGGGGGGTACGAGCAGTACTTC
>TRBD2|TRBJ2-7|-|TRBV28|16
CASSFVVAGGPHEQYF
TGTGCCAGCAGTTTCGTAGTCGCGGGAGGGCCCCACGAGCAGTACTTC
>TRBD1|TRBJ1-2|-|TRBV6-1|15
CASSEGTGGYYGYTF
TGTGCCAGCAGTGAAGGGACAGGGGGCTACTATGGCTACACCTTC
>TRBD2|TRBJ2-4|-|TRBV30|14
CAWTSGGAKNIQYF
TGTGCCTGGACCAGCGGGGGAGCCAAAAACATTCAGTACTTC
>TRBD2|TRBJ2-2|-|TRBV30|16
CAWNDLGLGNTGELFF
TGTGCCTGGAACGACCTAGGACTAGGAAACACCGGGGAGCTGTTTTTT
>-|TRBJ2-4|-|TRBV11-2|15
CASSILRGAKNIQYF
TGTGCCAGCAGTATACTCAGGGGTGCCAAAAACATTCAGTACTTC
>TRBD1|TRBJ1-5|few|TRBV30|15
CAWSVGQGATQPQHF
TGTGCCTGGAGTGTCGGGCAGGGGGCAACTCAGCCCCAGCATTTT
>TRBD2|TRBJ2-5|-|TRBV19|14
CASSIAPGLAAQYF
TGTGCCAGTAGTATAGCCCCGGGGCTAGCGGCCCAGTACTTC
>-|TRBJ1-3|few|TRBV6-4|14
CASSTGSSGNTIYF
TGTGCCAGCAGTACAGGCAGCTCTGGAAACACCATATATTTT
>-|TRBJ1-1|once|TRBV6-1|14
CASSEFGRDTEAFF
TGTGCCAGCAGTGAATTCGGCAGGGACACTGAAGCTTTCTTT
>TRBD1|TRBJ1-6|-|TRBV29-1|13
CSVTDRVDSPLHF
TGCAGCGTTACTGACAGGGTCGATTCACCCCTCCACTTT
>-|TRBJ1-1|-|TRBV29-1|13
CSVKQGSRTEAFF
TGCAGCGTCAAACAGGGTAGCAGGACTGAAGCTTTCTTT
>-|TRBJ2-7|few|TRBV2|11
CASSASYEQYF
TGTGCCAGCAGTGCTAGCTACGAGCAGTACTTC
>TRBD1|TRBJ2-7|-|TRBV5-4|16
CASSSYATGPSYEQYF
TGTGCCAGCAGCTCATACGCGACAGGGCCGTCCTACGAGCAGTACTTC
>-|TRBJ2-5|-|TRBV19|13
CASTVRSGGAQYF
TGTGCCAGTACCGTGCGCAGCGGAGGGGCCCAGTACTTC
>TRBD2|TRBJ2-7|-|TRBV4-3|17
CASSQASSPGLLYEQYF
TGCGCCAGCAGCCAAGCTTCATCCCCGGGACTACTTTACGAGCAGTACTTC